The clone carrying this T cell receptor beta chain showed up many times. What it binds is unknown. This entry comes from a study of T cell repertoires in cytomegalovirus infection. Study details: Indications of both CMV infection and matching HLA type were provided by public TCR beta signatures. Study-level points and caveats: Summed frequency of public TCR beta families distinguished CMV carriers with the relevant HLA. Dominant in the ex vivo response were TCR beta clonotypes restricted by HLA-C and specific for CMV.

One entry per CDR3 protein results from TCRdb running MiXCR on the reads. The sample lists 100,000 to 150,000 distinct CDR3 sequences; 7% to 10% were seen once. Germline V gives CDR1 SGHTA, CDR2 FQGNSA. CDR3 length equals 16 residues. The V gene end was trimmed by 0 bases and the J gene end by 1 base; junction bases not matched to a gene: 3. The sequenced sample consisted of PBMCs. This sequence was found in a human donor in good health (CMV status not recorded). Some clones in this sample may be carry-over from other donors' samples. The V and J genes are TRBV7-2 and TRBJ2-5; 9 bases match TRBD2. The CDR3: CASSLASGGLQETQYF. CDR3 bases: TGTGCCAGCAGCTTAGCTAGCGGGGGACTCCAAGAGACCCAGTACTTC. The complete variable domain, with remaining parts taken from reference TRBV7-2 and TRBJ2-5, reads GAGVSQSPSNKVTEKGKDVELRCDPISGHTALYWYRQSLGQGLEFLIYFQGNSAPDKSGLPSDRFSAERTGGSVSTLTIQRTQQEDSAVYLCASSLASGGLQETQYFGPGTRLLVL.